The 14 T cell receptor beta chains below all came from one sample that was sequenced in a study of radiotherapy plus CTLA-4 blockade in lung cancer. The protocol was immunoSEQ multiplex PCR, while the TCRdb copy is restricted to in-frame clones and leaves out a portion. The data show approximately 72,000 clones, with roughly 78% seen just once and about 6.6% held by the top ten. Here the sequenced sample was peripheral blood, taken from a patient treated with radiotherapy plus ipilimumab. The receptors here all came from a human donor with non-small cell lung cancer who had a complete response to radiotherapy plus ipilimumab.

This clone was found once. The V call is TRBV9, the J call TRBJ1-1; no firm D call. In germline, CDR1 is SGDLS, CDR2 YYNGEE. Trimming left V 3 bases short and J 1 base short, with 10 bases between. The CDR3 has 14 residues. CDR3 protein: CASSANDGNTEAFF. CDR3 nucleotide sequence: TGTGCCAGCAGCGCGAACGACGGGAACACTGAAGCTTTCTTT.

The chain is built from TRBV30 and TRBJ1-6; unclear D gene. V lost 2 bases and J 7 bases, leaving 9 bases between the germline ends. Germline CDR1 and CDR2: GTSNPN and SVGIG (reference sequence). The CDR3 sequence is 13 residues long. In DNA, the CDR3 is TGTGCCTGGAGTAGTAGTGTAAATTCACCCCTCCACTTT. Its translation: CAWSSSVNSPLHF. Looking up the rest from reference TRBV30 and TRBJ1-6 gives the full variable domain: SQTIHQWPATLVQPVGSPLSLECTVEGTSNPNLYWYRQAAGRGLQLLFYSVGIGQISSEVPQNLSASRPQDRQFILSSKKLLLSDSGFYLCAWSSSVNSPLHFGNGTRLTVT.

The rearrangement links TRBV30 to TRBJ1-1; D is unclear. CDR1 and CDR2 from the germline V gene are GTSNPN and SVGIG (reference sequence). The V end lost 3 bases, the J end lost 1 base, and 12 bases lay between the germline ends. This CDR3 is built from 14 residues. The CDR3 protein is CAWRADVANTEAFF. The CDR3 DNA is TGTGCCTGGAGAGCCGACGTTGCGAACACTGAAGCTTTCTTT.

The V gene is TRBV6-1, the J gene TRBJ2-4, with 9 positions matching TRBD1. The CDR3 runs to 15 residues. With V trimmed by 3 bases and J by 6 bases, 6 bases remained unmatched. The germline CDR1 and CDR2 sequences are MNHNS and SASEGT. Here the CDR3 reads CASSEDRGVGNIQYF. The DNA for the CDR3 is TGTGCCAGCAGTGAGGACAGGGGTGTAGGAAACATTCAGTACTTC.

The chain is built from TRBV28 and TRBJ1-1, with 8 bases fitting TRBD1. The germline V gene encodes CDR1 MDHEN and CDR2 SYDVKM. This CDR3 region has 14 residues. Trimming took 8 bases from V and 1 from J; bases not matched to a gene: 6. The CDR3 coding sequence is TGTGCCAGCGGGGGGGGACAGGAGAACACTGAAGCTTTCTTT. Encoded protein: CASGGGQENTEAFF.

The chain is built from TRBV4-3 and TRBJ1-1; tentative D call: TRBD1 (5 bases). V gave up 4 bases and J gave up 4 bases, with 13 bases separating them. Per the germline V gene, CDR1 is LGHNA and CDR2 is YSLEER. This CDR3 comprises 14 residues. The CDR3 DNA sequence: TGCGCCAGCAGCCCTTCGGGGACGATCACTGAAGCTTTCTTT. Its translation: CASSPSGTITEAFF.

V usage is TRBV5-6 and J usage is TRBJ1-2; 8 bases align to TRBD1. The CDR3 is made up of 16 amino acids. The germline CDR1 and CDR2 sequences are SGHDT and YYEEEE. V was pared by 3 bases and J by 0 bases, with 7 bases of the junction left unmatched. CDR3 DNA sequence: TGTGCCAGCAGCTCCGCTGGACAGGGACCTAACTATGGCTACACCTTC. Protein product: CASSSAGQGPNYGYTF.

The V call is TRBV29-1, the J call TRBJ1-5; D is uncertain. V was pared by 5 bases and J by 2 bases, with 13 bases between. Germline V CDR1 and CDR2: SQVTM, ANQGSEA. The CDR3 runs to 14 residues. DNA for the CDR3: TGCAGCGTTACGGTAGGGCGCGGCAATCAGCCCCAGCATTTT. Amino acids: CSVTVGRGNQPQHF. Filled out from reference TRBV29-1 and TRBJ1-5, the complete variable domain reads SAVISQKPSRDICQRGTSLTIQCQVDSQVTMMFWYRQQPGQSLTLIATANQGSEATYESGFVIDKFPISRPNLTFSTLTVSNMSPEDSSIYLCSVTVGRGNQPQHFGDGTRLSIL.

This clone was picked up a small number of times. The rearrangement uses TRBV5-1 and TRBJ2-1; the match to TRBD1 covers 9 bases. The germline gives CDR1 SGHRS, CDR2 YFSETQ. V was clipped by 4 bases and J by 0 bases; unmatched bases: 2. The CDR3 totals 15 residues. The CDR3: CASSLGQGSYNEQFF. CDR3 sequence (DNA): TGCGCCAGCAGCCTGGGACAGGGCTCCTACAATGAGCAGTTCTTC.

The J gene is TRBJ1-2, the V gene TRBV7-2, with 8 bases fitting TRBD1. The CDR3 sequence is 14 residues long. J was trimmed by 8 bases and V by 7 bases; bases with no gene match: 12. Germline V CDR1 and CDR2: SGHTA, FQGNSA. The CDR3 DNA reads as TGTGCCAGCACCTTCCGGGACAGGACGTTCGGCTACACCTTC. Translating it yields CASTFRDRTFGYTF.

The rearrangement links TRBV29-1 to TRBJ2-7; D call uncertain. The V gene lost 7 bases and the J gene lost 3 bases, with 16 bases spanning the gap. Germline V gene lookup returns CDR1 SQVTM and CDR2 ANQGSEA. The length of the CDR3 is 13 residues. The CDR3 bases are TGCAGCGCCGCCGCTTTTCAGAGCTACGAGCAGTACTTC. This gives the protein CSAAAFQSYEQYF.

The chain is built from TRBV2 and TRBJ2-2, with a possible D match to TRBD1 (6 bases). With 7 bases removed from V and 3 bases from J, the gap between germline ends came to 6 bases. Germline assignment: CDR1 SNHLY and CDR2 FYNNEI. The CDR3 consists of 12 residues. For the CDR3, the DNA is TGTGCCAGCAACAGGGACACCGGGGAGCTGTTTTTT. Translation: CASNRDTGELFF.

V usage is TRBV4-1 and J usage is TRBJ2-5; D unresolved. The ends were cut back, 4 bases at V and 1 base at J, with 10 bases in the middle. This CDR3 region has 14 residues. Germline-derived CDR1 and CDR2 are MGHRA and YSYEKL. This chain's CDR3 is CASSRVGTQETQYF. CDR3 bases: TGCGCCAGCAGCCGCGTAGGTACCCAAGAGACCCAGTACTTC.

This chain uses TRBV19 with TRBJ2-5; 11 bases fit TRBD1. Germline CDR1 LNHDA, CDR2 SQIVND (reference sequence). J gave up 4 bases and V 5 bases, and 9 bases lay outside the gene matches. The CDR3 covers 16 residues. CDR3 nucleotides: TGTGCCAGTAGTCCCTCACCGGGACAGGGGGGAGAGACCCAGTACTTC. Amino acids: CASSPSPGQGGETQYF.